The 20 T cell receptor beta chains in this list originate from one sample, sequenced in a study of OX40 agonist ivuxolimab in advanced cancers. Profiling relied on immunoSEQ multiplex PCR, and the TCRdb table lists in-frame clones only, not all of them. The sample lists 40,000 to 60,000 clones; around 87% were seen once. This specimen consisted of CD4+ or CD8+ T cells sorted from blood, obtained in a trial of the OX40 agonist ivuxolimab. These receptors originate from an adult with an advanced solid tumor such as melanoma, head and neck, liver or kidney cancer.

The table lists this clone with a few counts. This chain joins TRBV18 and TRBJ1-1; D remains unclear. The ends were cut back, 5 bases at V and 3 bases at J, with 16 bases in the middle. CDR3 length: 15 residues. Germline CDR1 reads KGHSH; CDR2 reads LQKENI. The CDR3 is CASSAQGGLDTEAFF. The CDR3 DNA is TGTGCCAGCTCAGCACAAGGAGGACTCGACACTGAAGCTTTCTTT.

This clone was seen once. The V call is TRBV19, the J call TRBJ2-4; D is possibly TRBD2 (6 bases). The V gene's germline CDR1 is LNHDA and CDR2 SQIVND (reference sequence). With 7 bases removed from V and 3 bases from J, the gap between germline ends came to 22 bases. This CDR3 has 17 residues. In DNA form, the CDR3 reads TGTGCCAGTACACCGGTCGGAGGCCTCGGGGGCAAAAACATTCAGTACTTC. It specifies CASTPVGGLGGKNIQYF.

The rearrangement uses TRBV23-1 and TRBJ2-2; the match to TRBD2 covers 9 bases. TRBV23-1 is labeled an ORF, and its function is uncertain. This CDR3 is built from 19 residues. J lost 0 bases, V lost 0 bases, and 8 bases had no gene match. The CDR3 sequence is CASSQSEERGEPNTGELFF. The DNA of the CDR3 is TGCGCCAGCAGTCAATCGGAAGAGCGGGGGGAACCGAACACCGGGGAGCTGTTTTTT.

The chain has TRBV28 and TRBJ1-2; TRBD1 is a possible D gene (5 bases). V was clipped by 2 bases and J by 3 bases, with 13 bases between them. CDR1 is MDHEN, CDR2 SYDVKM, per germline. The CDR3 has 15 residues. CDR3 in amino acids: CASSLHPARDYGYTF. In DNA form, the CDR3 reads TGTGCCAGCAGTTTACATCCCGCCAGGGACTATGGCTACACCTTC.

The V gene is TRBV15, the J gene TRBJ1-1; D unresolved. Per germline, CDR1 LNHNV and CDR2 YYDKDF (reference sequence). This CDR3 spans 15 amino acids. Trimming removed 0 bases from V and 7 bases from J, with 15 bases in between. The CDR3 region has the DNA TGTGCCACCAGCAGAGATCGTGGTGGGGTCGATGAAGCTTTCTTT. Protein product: CATSRDRGGVDEAFF.

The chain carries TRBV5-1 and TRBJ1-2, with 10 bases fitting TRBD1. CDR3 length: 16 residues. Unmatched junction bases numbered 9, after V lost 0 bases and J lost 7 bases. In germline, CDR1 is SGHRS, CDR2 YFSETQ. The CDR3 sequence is CASSLDGTGALAGYTF. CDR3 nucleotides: TGCGCCAGCAGCTTGGATGGGACAGGGGCTCTAGCTGGCTACACCTTC.

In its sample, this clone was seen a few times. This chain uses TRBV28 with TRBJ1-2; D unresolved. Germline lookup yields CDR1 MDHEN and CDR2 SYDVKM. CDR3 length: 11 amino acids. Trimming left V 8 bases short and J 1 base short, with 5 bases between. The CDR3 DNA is TGTGCCAGCGGAGTTAACTATGGCTACACCTTC. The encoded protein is CASGVNYGYTF.

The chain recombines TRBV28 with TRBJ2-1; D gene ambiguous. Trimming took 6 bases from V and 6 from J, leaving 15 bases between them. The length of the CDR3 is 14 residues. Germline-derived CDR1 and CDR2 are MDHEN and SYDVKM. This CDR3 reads CASRTYEVRNEQFF. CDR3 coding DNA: TGTGCCAGCAGAACATACGAGGTTCGCAATGAGCAGTTCTTC.

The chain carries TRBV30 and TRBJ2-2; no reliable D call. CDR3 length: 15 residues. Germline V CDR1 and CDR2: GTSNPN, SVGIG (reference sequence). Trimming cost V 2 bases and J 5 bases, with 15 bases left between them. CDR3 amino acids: CAWSNSWGQTGELFF. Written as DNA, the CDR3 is TGTGCCTGGAGTAACTCCTGGGGTCAGACCGGGGAGCTGTTTTTT. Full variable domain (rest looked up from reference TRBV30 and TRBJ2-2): SQTIHQWPATLVQPVGSPLSLECTVEGTSNPNLYWYRQAAGRGLQLLFYSVGIGQISSEVPQNLSASRPQDRQFILSSKKLLLSDSGFYLCAWSNSWGQTGELFFGEGSRLTVL.

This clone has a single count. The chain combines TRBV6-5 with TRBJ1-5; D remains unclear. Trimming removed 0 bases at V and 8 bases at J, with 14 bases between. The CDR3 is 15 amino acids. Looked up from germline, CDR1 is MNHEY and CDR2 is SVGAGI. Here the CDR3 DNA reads TGTGCCAGCAGTTACTCGGCGGCTTCCTTGGAGCCCCAGCATTTT. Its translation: CASSYSAASLEPQHF.

The CDR3 sequence: CASTVQGQGSYEQYF. DNA of the CDR3: TGTGCCAGCACTGTTCAGGGACAGGGGAGCTACGAGCAGTACTTC. The chain uses TRBV28 and TRBJ2-5, with TRBD1 identical over 10 bases. The J call may be mistaken, given a closer DNA end match to TRBJ2-7. Germline V gene sequence: CDR1 MDHEN, CDR2 SYDVKM. CDR3 length: 15 amino acids.

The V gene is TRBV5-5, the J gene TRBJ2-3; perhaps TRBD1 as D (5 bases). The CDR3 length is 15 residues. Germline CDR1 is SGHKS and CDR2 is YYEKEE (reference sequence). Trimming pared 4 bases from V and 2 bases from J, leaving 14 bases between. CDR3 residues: CASSPMTVSTDTQYF. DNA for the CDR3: TGTGCCAGCAGCCCTATGACAGTCTCCACAGATACGCAGTATTTT.

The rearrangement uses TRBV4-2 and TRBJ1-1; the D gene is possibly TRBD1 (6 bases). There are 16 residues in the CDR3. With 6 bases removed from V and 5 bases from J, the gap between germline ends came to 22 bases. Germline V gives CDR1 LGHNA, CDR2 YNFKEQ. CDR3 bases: TGTGCCAGCAGGGGGGAGGGGGGTGCTCTTGTGACTGAAGCTTTCTTT. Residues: CASRGEGGALVTEAFF.

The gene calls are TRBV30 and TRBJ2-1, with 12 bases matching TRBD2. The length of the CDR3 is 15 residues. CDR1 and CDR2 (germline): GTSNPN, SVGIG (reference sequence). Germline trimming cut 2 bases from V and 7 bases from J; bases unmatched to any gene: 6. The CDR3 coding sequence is TGTGCCTGGAGTCCTTGGACTAGCGGGGATAATGAGCAGTTCTTC. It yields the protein CAWSPWTSGDNEQFF.

CDR3 sequence reads: CASSIEGNQPQHF. The CDR3, as DNA: TGTGCCAGTAGTATAGAGGGAAATCAGCCCCAGCATTTT. V gene TRBV19 combines with J gene TRBJ1-5; D is uncertain. The germline CDR1 and CDR2 sequences are LNHDA and SQIVND (reference sequence). The CDR3 covers 13 residues. The germline V and J ends were trimmed by 0 bases and 4 bases, with 4 bases remaining between them.

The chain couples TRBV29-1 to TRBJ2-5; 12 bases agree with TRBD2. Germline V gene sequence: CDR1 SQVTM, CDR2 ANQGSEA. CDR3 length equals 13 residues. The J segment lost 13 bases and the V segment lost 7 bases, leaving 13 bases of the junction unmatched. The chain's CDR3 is CSAAILAGGPAYF. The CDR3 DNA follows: TGCAGCGCCGCAATCCTAGCGGGAGGGCCGGCGTACTTC.

CDR3 nucleotide sequence: TGTGCCAGCACTCCTTTGGGTGGGGTGAACACTGAAGCTTTCTTT. Its translation is CASTPLGGVNTEAFF. The chain joins TRBV27 to TRBJ1-1, with no clear D. The germline CDR1 and CDR2 sequences are MNHEY and SMNVEV (reference sequence). V gave up 7 bases and J gave up 0 bases, with 15 bases separating them. CDR3 length: 15 amino acids.

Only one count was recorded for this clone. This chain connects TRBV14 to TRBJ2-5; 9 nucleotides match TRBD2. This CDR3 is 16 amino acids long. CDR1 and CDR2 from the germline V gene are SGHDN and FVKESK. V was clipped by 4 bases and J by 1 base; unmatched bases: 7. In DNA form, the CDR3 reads TGTGCCAGCAGCCCCCTAAGCGGGAGGTCCCAAGAGACCCAGTACTTC. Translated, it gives CASSPLSGRSQETQYF.

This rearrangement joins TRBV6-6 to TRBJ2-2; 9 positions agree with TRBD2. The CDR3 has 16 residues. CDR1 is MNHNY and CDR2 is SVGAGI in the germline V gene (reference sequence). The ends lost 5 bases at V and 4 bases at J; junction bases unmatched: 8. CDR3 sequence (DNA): TGTGCCAGCAGTACCTTAGGTAGCGGGAGCACCGGGGAGCTGTTTTTT. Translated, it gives CASSTLGSGSTGELFF.

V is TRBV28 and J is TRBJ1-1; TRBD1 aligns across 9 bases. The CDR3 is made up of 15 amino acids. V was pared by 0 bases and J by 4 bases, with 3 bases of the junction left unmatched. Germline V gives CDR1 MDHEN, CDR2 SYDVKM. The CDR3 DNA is TGTGCCAGCAGTTTATGGGTGACAGGGGGCACTGAAGCTTTCTTT. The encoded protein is CASSLWVTGGTEAFF.